This TCR beta chain was sequenced in a study of blood T cell repertoires in COVID-19. The overall study: Acute and convalescent COVID-19 specimens originated in the United States, Italy and Spain. PBMCs, B-cell-depleted T cells, or T cells provided the cDNA or gDNA that made up the material.

Per the original methods: How many nucleated cells were present was estimated from reference gene primer amplification. Generated by immunoSEQ multiplex PCR, the TCRdb table keeps only in-frame clones and is missing some. V, J and clone size are taken as reported in that table, and D and trimming were inferred from the DNA itself. Of about 140,000 clones listed, around 80% were seen once; the top ten hold about 10%. This clonotype was sampled from a man in his 60s with active or convalescent COVID-19. Sequencing used peripheral blood.

The CDR3 protein is CASSLGVTGITEAFF. CDR3 DNA sequence: TGTGCCAGCAGCTTGGGGGTGACAGGGATCACTGAAGCTTTCTTT. The chain recombines TRBV5-6 with TRBJ1-1; 7 bases are shared with TRBD1. V dropped 0 bases and J dropped 4; count of bases not matched to a gene: 6. This CDR3 region has 15 residues. Germline V gene data show CDR1 as SGHDT and CDR2 as YYEEEE.